A selection of T cell receptor beta chains follows, all from one sample in a study of blood T cells in healthy people across ages. MiXCR, applied by TCRdb to the 5' RACE reads, yields one record per CDR3 protein. The table records about 780,000 distinct CDR3 sequences, around 50% of them present only once. The sample taken for sequencing was blood. These receptors were obtained from a man at least 80 years old in good health. The CDR3 runs from the conserved cysteine through the conserved F or W. The D gene is left open where the match is weak. Rows may omit the clone size; those that give it use once, few, many or a size class.

NA,TRBJ2-1,TRBV24-1,TRBD2,TGTGCCACCAGTGGTGGACTAGCGGGGCGGGGGAACAATGAGCAGTTCTTC,CATSGGLAGRGNNEQFF
NA,TRBJ1-2,TRBV14,NA,TGTGCCAGCAGCCAAAGACCTCCCGGGACCGCGGGGTATGGCTACACCTTC,CASSQRPPGTAGYGYTF
many,TRBJ2-1,TRBV7-3,NA,TGTGCCAGCAGCTTCTCAGGGTACAATGAGCAGTTCTTC,CASSFSGYNEQFF
NA,TRBJ2-3,TRBV10-3,NA,TGTGCCATCAGTGGGGGCCTACCCTTTACAGATACGCAGTATTTT,CAISGGLPFTDTQYF
NA,TRBJ1-4,TRBV28,NA,TGTGCCATCAGCGCAGGTGGACCTAATGAAAAACTGTTTTTT,CAISAGGPNEKLFF
NA,TRBJ2-3,TRBV9,NA,TGTGCCAGCAGCGTAGTTACAGCAGATACGCAGTATTTT,CASSVVTADTQYF
NA,TRBJ2-1,TRBV7-2,NA,TGTGCCACCCAGGAACCATACAATGAGCAGTTCTTC,CATQEPYNEQFF
few,TRBJ2-1,TRBV7-8,TRBD2,TGTGCCAGCAGCTTCGGACTAGCGGGACCTCCCCGAAACAATGAGCAGTTCTTC,CASSFGLAGPPRNNEQFF
few,TRBJ2-7,TRBV28,TRBD2,TGTGCCAGCAGTTCCCCGGGTAGCGGGAGGTCGAACGAGCAGTACTTC,CASSSPGSGRSNEQYF
NA,TRBJ2-3,TRBV6-5,TRBD2,TGTGCCAGCAGTTACTCGTCGCCCGTACTAGCGGCGAGAGATACGCAGTATTTT,CASSYSSPVLAARDTQYF
NA,TRBJ2-7,TRBV5-1,TRBD1,TGCGCCAGCAGCGACCAGACAGGGGCCCCCTACGAGCAGTACTTC,CASSDQTGAPYEQYF
NA,TRBJ2-3,TRBV29-1,NA,TGCAGCGTTGAAATGCGTGTTGGGTTACACACAGATACGCAGTATTTT,CSVEMRVGLHTDTQYF
NA,TRBJ1-5,TRBV27,NA,TGTGCCACCCGATTAAAAGCCGGGAGCAATCAGCCCCAGCATTTT,CATRLKAGSNQPQHF
NA,TRBJ2-2,TRBV7-9,NA,TGTGCCAGCAGCCAGGCCCTCATCGGGGAGCTGTTTTTT,CASSQALIGELFF
NA,TRBJ2-7,TRBV28,NA,TGTGCCAGCAGTGCCTCCAGGGGCAACGAGCAGTACTTC,CASSASRGNEQYF
many,TRBJ2-7,TRBV27,TRBD2,TGTGCCAGCGGACTAGCGGACTCCTACGAGCAGTACTTC,CASGLADSYEQYF
NA,TRBJ2-1,TRBV20-1,TRBD2,TGCAGTGCCCTATACGGGACTAGCGGGTACAATGAGCAGTTCTTC,CSALYGTSGYNEQFF
NA,TRBJ2-4,TRBV3-1,NA,TGTGCCAGCAGCCTCCACCGGGACCAAAACATTCAGTACTTC,CASSLHRDQNIQYF
NA,TRBJ2-7,TRBV7-2,TRBD2,TGTGCCAGCAGCTTAGCGGGCGGGAGTAATCACGAGCAGTACTTC,CASSLAGGSNHEQYF
NA,TRBJ2-1,TRBV14,TRBD2,TGTGCCAGCAGCCAAGATTTTCTTATTAGCGGGAGTCAGGGGTTCTTC,CASSQDFLISGSQGFF
few,TRBJ2-1,TRBV29-1,TRBD2,TGCAGCGTTGAACTCGCGGGAGGGCCAAGAAATGAGCAGTTCTTC,CSVELAGGPRNEQFF
few,TRBJ2-1,TRBV5-6,TRBD2,TGTGCCAGCAGCTTGGAGAGGCTAGCGGGCTACAATGAGCAGTTCTTC,CASSLERLAGYNEQFF
many,TRBJ2-1,TRBV12-3/TRBV12-4,TRBD2,TGTGCCAGCAGTTTCGATGGTGTTAGCGGGCGTAGCTCCTACAATGAGCAGTTCTTC,CASSFDGVSGRSSYNEQFF
NA,TRBJ2-5,TRBV12-3/TRBV12-4,TRBD2,TGTGCCAGCAGGACTAGCGGGAACCAAGAGACCCAGTACTTC,CASRTSGNQETQYF
many,TRBJ2-7,TRBV20-1,TRBD2,TGCAGTGCTAGCCCCATGGCGGGAGACTCCTACGAGCAGTACTTC,CSASPMAGDSYEQYF
many,TRBJ2-6,TRBV29-1,TRBD2,TGCAGCGTTGTGGAGAGTCTAGCGGGAGGATCCGGGGCCAACGTCCTGACTTTC,CSVVESLAGGSGANVLTF
few,TRBJ2-7,TRBV6-2/TRBV6-3,TRBD2,TGTGCCAGCAGTTACCAACCCCGTAGCGGGAGATCGGACGAGCAGTACTTC,CASSYQPRSGRSDEQYF
few,TRBJ2-1,TRBV7-3,TRBD2,TGTGCCAGCGGAGTAGCGGGAGGACCCTACAATGAGCAGTTCTTC,CASGVAGGPYNEQFF
NA,TRBJ1-1,TRBV6-2/TRBV6-3,NA,TGTGCCAGCAAATGGAGTATGAACACTGAAGCTTTCTTT,CASKWSMNTEAFF
NA,TRBJ2-1,TRBV15,NA,TGTGCCACCAGAGGAACTCGCGGGGACTACAATGAGCAGTTCTTC,CATRGTRGDYNEQFF
NA,TRBJ2-3,TRBV12-3/TRBV12-4,TRBD1,TGTGCCAGCAGCACGGACAGGGGTGGCACAGATACGCAGTATTTT,CASSTDRGGTDTQYF
few,TRBJ1-2,TRBV2,NA,TGTGCCAGCAGTGACACAGAAAACTATGGCTACACCTTC,CASSDTENYGYTF
few,TRBJ2-3,TRBV12-3/TRBV12-4,NA,TGTGCCAGCAGCGTTAACTCTGATACGCAGTATTTT,CASSVNSDTQYF
NA,TRBJ1-1,TRBV25-1,TRBD1,TGTGCCAGCAGTGAATCGGGGAGACAGGGTGAAGCTTTCTTT,CASSESGRQGEAFF
NA,TRBJ2-4,TRBV27,TRBD1,TGTGCCAGCACCTTAAGACAGGGGGCCAAAAACATTCAGTACTTC,CASTLRQGAKNIQYF
NA,TRBJ2-1,TRBV20-1,NA,TGCAGTGCTAGCTTGTTCAATGAGCAGTTCTTC,CSASLFNEQFF
NA,TRBJ2-7,TRBV29-1,TRBD2,TGCAGCGACCTCCTCAGCGGGACCCTTCTCTACGAGCAGTACTTC,CSDLLSGTLLYEQYF
NA,TRBJ2-5,TRBV20-1,NA,TGCAGTGCTAGAGATCAGGGGAGTTTCGGGGAGACCCAGTACTTC,CSARDQGSFGETQYF
few,TRBJ2-7,TRBV28,NA,TGTGCCAGCAGTGCCAACTACGCCTCAGGGTGGTCCTACGAGCAGTACTTC,CASSANYASGWSYEQYF
many,TRBJ2-5,TRBV20-1,TRBD1,TGCAGTGCAAAGACAGGGTCGGTACAAGAGACCCAGTACTTC,CSAKTGSVQETQYF
few,TRBJ1-2,TRBV12-3/TRBV12-4,NA,TGTGCCAGCAGTTTCAGCCGGGACTCACCTACGCCTAACTATGGCTACACCTTC,CASSFSRDSPTPNYGYTF
NA,TRBJ1-2,TRBV3-1,NA,TGTGCCAGCAGCCCGTTCGCGGGACCTGGCTATGGCTACACCTTC,CASSPFAGPGYGYTF
NA,TRBJ2-7,TRBV7-9,TRBD1,TGTGCCAGCAGCCCGAAAAGGGCCGACAGGGAGTCCCTCCGCGAGCAGTACTTC,CASSPKRADRESLREQYF
NA,TRBJ2-5,TRBV7-6,TRBD2,TGTGCCAGCGGCTCCCCTAGCGGGAGTATGGCTCAAGAGACCCAGTACTTC,CASGSPSGSMAQETQYF
few,TRBJ2-1,TRBV9,NA,TGTGCCAGCAGCGTAGGGGGACGAAGTGGTTCTTGGAATGAGCAGTTCTTC,CASSVGGRSGSWNEQFF
few,TRBJ2-7,TRBV10-3,TRBD1,TGTGCCATCAGTCCGGGACAGGGGGCCCACGAGCAGTACTTC,CAISPGQGAHEQYF
few,TRBJ2-5,TRBV2,TRBD2,TGTGCCAGCACCTCGAGGCGGGAGGGCCTGGAGACCCAGTACTTC,CASTSRREGLETQYF
NA,TRBJ2-1,TRBV5-1,TRBD2,TGCGCCAGCAGGAGGACTAGCGGGAGGGCGACTTCCGATGAGCAGTTCTTC,CASRRTSGRATSDEQFF
NA,TRBJ2-5,TRBV7-2,NA,TGTGCCAGCAGCCGGATACAGGGCACAGAGACCCAGTACTTC,CASSRIQGTETQYF